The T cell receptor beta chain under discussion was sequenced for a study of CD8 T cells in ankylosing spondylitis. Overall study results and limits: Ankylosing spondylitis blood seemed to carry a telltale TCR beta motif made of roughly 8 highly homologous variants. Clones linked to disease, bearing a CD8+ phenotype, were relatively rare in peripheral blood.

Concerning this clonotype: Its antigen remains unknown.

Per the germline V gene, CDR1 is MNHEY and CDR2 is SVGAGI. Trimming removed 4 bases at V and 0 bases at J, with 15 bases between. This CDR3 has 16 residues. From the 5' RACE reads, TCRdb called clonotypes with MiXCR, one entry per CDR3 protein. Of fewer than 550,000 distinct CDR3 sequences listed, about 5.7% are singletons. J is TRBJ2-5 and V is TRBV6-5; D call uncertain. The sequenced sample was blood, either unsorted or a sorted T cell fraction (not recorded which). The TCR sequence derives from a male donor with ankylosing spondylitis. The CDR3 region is CASSFSYSANQETQYF. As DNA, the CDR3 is TGTGCCAGCAGTTTCTCTTATTCGGCGAACCAAGAGACCCAGTACTTC.